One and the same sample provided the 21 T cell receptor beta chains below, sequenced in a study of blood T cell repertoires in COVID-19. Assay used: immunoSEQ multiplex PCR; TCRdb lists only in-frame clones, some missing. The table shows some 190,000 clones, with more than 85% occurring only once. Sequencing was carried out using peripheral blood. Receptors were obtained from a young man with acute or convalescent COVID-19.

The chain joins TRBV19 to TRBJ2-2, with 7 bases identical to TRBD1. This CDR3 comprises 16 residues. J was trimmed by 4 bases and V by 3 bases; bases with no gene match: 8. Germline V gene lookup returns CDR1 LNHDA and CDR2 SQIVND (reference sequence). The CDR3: CASSIGWGTVTGELFF. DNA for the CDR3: TGTGCCAGTAGTATTGGGTGGGGGACAGTCACCGGGGAGCTGTTTTTT. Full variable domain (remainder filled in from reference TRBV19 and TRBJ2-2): DGGITQSPKYLFRKEGQNVTLSCEQNLNHDAMYWYRQDPGQGLRLIYYSQIVNDFQKGDIAEGYSVSREKKESFPLTVTSAQKNPTAFYLCASSIGWGTVTGELFFGEGSRLTVL.

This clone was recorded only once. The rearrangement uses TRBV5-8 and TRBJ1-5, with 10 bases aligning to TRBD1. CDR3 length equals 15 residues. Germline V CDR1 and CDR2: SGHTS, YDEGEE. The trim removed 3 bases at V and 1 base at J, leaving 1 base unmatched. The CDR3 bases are TGTGCCAGCAGCTGGACAGGGGGGAGCAATCAGCCCCAGCATTTT. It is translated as CASSWTGGSNQPQHF. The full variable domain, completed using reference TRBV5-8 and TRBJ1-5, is EAGVTQSPTHLIKTRGQQATLRCSPISGHTSVYWYQQALGLGLQFLLWYDEGEERNRGNFPPRFSGRQFPNYSSELNVNALELEDSALYLCASSWTGGSNQPQHFGDGTRLSIL.

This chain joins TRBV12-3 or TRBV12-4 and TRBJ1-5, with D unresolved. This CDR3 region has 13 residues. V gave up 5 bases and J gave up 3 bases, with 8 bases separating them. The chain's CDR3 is CASSAGFNQPQHF. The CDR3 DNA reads TGTGCCAGCAGTGCCGGGTTCAATCAGCCCCAGCATTTT.

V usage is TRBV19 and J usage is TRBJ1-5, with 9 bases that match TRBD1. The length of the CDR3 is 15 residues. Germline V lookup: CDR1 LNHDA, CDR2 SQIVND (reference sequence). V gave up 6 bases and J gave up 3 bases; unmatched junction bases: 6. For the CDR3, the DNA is TGTGCCAGTAGCCTAGGACAGGGGTACAATCAGCCCCAGCATTTT. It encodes CASSLGQGYNQPQHF.

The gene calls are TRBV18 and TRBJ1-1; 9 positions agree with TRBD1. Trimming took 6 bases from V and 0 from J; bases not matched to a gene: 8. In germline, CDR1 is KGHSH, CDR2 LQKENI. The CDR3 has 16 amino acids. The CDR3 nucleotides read TGTGCCAGCTCTACCGGGACAGGGTCCATGAACACTGAAGCTTTCTTT. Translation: CASSTGTGSMNTEAFF.

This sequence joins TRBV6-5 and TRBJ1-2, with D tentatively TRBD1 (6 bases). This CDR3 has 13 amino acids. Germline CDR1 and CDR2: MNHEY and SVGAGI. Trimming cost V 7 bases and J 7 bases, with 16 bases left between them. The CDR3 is CASIWTAQSGYTF. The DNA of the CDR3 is TGTGCCAGCATTTGGACAGCCCAGAGTGGCTACACCTTC.

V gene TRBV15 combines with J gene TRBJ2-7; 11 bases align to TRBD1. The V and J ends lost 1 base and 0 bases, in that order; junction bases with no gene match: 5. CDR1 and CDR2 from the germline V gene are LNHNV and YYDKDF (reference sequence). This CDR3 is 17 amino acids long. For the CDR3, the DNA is TGTGCCACCAGCAGAGGACCCGGGACAGGGGGCTCCTACGAGCAGTACTTC. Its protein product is CATSRGPGTGGSYEQYF.

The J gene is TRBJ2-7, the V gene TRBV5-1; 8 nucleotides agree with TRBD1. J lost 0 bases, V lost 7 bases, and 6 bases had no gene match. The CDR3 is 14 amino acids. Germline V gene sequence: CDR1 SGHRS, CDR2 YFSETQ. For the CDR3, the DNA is TGCGCCAGCGGCCGACAGGGGAGCTCCTACGAGCAGTACTTC. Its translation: CASGRQGSSYEQYF.

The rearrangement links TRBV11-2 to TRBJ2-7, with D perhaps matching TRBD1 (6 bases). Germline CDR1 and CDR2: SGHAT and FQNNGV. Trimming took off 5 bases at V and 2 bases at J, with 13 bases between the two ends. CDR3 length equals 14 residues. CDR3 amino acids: CASSRDRYAYEQYF. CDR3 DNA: TGTGCCAGCAGCCGTGACAGGTACGCCTACGAGCAGTACTTC.

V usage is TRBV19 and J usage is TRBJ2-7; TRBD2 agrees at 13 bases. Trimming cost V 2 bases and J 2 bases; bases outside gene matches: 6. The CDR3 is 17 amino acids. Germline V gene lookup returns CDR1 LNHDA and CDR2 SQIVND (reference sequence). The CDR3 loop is CASSIRLAGGTTYEQYF. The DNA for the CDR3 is TGTGCCAGTAGTATACGACTAGCGGGAGGAACAACCTACGAGCAGTACTTC. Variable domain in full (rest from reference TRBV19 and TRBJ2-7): DGGITQSPKYLFRKEGQNVTLSCEQNLNHDAMYWYRQDPGQGLRLIYYSQIVNDFQKGDIAEGYSVSREKKESFPLTVTSAQKNPTAFYLCASSIRLAGGTTYEQYFGPGTRLTVT.

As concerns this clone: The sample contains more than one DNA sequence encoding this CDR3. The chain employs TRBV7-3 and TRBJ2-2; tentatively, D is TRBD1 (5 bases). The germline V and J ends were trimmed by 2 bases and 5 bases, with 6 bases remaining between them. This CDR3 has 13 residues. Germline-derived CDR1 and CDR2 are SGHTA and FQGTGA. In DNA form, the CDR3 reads TGTGCCAGCAGCTTACAGGGTACCGGGGAGCTGTTTTTT. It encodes CASSLQGTGELFF. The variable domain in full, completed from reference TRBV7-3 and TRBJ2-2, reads GAGVSQTPSNKVTEKGKYVELRCDPISGHTALYWYRQSLGQGPEFLIYFQGTGAADDSGLPNDRFFAVRPEGSVSTLKIQRTERGDSAVYLCASSLQGTGELFFGEGSRLTVL.

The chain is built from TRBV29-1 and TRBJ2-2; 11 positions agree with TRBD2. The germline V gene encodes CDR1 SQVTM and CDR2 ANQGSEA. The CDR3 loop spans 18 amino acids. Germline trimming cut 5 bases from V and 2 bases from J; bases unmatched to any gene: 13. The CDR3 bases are TGCAGCGTTCTCCTCGGGGCTAGCGGGGGGCTTAACACCGGGGAGCTGTTTTTT. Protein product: CSVLLGASGGLNTGELFF.

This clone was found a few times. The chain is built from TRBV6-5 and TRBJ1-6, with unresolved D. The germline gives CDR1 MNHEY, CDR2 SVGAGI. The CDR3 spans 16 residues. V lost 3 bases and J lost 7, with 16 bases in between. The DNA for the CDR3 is TGTGCCAGCAGTTATGGGAGTCGGAGGGTCAATTCACCCCTCCACTTT. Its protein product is CASSYGSRRVNSPLHF.

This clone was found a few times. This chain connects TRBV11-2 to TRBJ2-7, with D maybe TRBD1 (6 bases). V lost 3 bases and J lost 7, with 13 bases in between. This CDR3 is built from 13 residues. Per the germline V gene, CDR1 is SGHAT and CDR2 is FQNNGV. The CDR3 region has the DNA TGTGCCAGCAGCTTGACAGGAATTGGGGAGCAGTACTTC. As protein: CASSLTGIGEQYF.

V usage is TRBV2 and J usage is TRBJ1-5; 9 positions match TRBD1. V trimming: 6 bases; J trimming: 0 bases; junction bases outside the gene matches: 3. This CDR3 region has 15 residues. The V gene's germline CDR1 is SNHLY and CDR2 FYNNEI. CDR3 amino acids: CASRGTGPSNQPQHF. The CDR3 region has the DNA TGTGCCAGCAGGGGGACAGGGCCTAGCAATCAGCCCCAGCATTTT.

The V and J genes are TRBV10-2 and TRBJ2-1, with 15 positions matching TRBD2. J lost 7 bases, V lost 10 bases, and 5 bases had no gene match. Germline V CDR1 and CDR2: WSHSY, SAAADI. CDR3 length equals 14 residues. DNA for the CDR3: TGCGCCACCCCGGGACTAGCGGGGGGAAATGAGCAGTTCTTC. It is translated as CATPGLAGGNEQFF.

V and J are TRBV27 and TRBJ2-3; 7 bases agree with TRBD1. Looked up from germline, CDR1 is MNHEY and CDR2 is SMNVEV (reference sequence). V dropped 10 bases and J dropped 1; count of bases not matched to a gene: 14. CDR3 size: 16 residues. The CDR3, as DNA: TGTGCCACCTCGGGAACAGGGGCGTTAGGCACAGATACGCAGTATTTT. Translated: CATSGTGALGTDTQYF.

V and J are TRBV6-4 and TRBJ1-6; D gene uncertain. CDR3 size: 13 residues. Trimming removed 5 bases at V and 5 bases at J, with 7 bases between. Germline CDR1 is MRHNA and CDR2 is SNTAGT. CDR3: CASSKEDNSPLHF. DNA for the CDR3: TGTGCCAGCAGTAAGGAGGATAATTCACCCCTCCACTTT.

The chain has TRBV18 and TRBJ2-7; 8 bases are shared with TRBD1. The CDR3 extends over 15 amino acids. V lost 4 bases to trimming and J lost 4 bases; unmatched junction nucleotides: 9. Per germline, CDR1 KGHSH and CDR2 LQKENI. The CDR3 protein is CASSLDQGAKYEQYF. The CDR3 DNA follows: TGTGCCAGCTCACTGGACCAGGGGGCCAAATACGAGCAGTACTTC.

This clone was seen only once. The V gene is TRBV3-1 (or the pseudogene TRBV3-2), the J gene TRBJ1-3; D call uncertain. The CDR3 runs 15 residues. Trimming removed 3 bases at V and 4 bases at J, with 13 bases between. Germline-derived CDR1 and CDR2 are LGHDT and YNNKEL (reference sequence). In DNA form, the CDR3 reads TGTGCCAGCAGCCAGCGGGCCGTGAAAGGAAACACCATATATTTT. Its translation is CASSQRAVKGNTIYF.

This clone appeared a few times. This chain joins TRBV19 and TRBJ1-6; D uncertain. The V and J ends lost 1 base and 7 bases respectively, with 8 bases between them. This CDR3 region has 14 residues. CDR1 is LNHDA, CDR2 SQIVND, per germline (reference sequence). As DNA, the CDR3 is TGTGCCAGTAGTATAGGGGGAGGAAATTCACCCCTCCACTTT. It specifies CASSIGGGNSPLHF. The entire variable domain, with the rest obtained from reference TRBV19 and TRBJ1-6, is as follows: DGGITQSPKYLFRKEGQNVTLSCEQNLNHDAMYWYRQDPGQGLRLIYYSQIVNDFQKGDIAEGYSVSREKKESFPLTVTSAQKNPTAFYLCASSIGGGNSPLHFGNGTRLTVT.